These 2 T cell receptor beta chains originate from one sample sequenced in a study of blood T cells in healthy people across ages. Alongside a J-beta primer mix, a sample-barcoded 5' primer served in a second PCR lasting about 7 to 12 cycles. TCRdb called the 5' RACE reads again in MiXCR, with one record for every CDR3 protein. The sample has over 600,000 distinct CDR3 sequences, under 25% seen once; the top ten hold under 4%. The specimen was blood. The origin of the receptors is a man between 65 and 85 years old in good health.

The CDR3 coding sequence is TGTGCCAGCAGTGGGACTAGCGGTGGACAAGAGACCCAGTACTTC. Protein sequence: CASSGTSGGQETQYF. The chain couples TRBV6-5 to TRBJ2-5; TRBD2 aligns across 11 bases. CDR1 is MNHEY and CDR2 is SVGAGI in the germline V gene. J lost 2 bases, V lost 5 bases, and 4 bases had no gene match. There are 15 residues in the CDR3.

This clonotype was seen repeatedly, ten times or more. The V and J genes are TRBV2 and TRBJ2-7; 7 positions match TRBD1. The V segment lost 3 bases and the J segment 2 bases; nucleotides outside the gene matches: 4. The V gene's germline CDR1 is SNHLY and CDR2 FYNNEI. The CDR3 is made up of 14 amino acids. The CDR3 loop is CASSEGRGTYEQYF. The CDR3 nucleotides read TGTGCCAGCAGTGAGGGCAGGGGGACCTACGAGCAGTACTTC.